The 2 T cell receptor beta chains presented below share a single source sample, sequenced in a study of CD8 T cells in ankylosing spondylitis. TCRdb re-derived calls from the 5' RACE reads in MiXCR, one entry per CDR3 protein. The table includes 350,000 to 400,000 distinct CDR3 sequences, 20% to 25% detected once. Sequenced: blood, either unsorted or a sorted T cell fraction (not recorded which). All receptors come from a male donor with ankylosing spondylitis or in good health (not recorded which).

This clonotype has a handful of counts. CDR3 region: CASSSTGGGADTQYF. For the CDR3, the DNA is TGTGCCAGCAGCTCAACTGGGGGGGGAGCAGATACGCAGTATTTT. The gene calls are TRBV7-3 and TRBJ2-3; TRBD2 agrees at 7 bases. Germline trimming cut 4 bases from V and 4 bases from J; bases unmatched to any gene: 8. The length of the CDR3 is 15 residues. Germline-derived CDR1 and CDR2 are SGHTA and FQGTGA. Complete variable domain (other parts from reference TRBV7-3 and TRBJ2-3): GAGVSQTPSNKVTEKGKYVELRCDPISGHTALYWYRQSLGQGPEFLIYFQGTGAADDSGLPNDRFFAVRPEGSVSTLKIQRTERGDSAVYLCASSSTGGGADTQYFGPGTRLTVL.

This clonotype has a handful of counts. Written as DNA, the CDR3 is TGTGCCACGGACCCAGGGGGCACCGGGGAGCTGTTTTTT. This encodes CATDPGGTGELFF. This chain links TRBV25-1 with TRBJ2-2, with 7 bases aligning to TRBD1. The ends lost 10 bases at V and 4 bases at J; junction bases unmatched: 6. The length of the CDR3 is 13 residues. CDR1 MGHDK and CDR2 SYGVNS come from the germline V gene.